One sample yielded the 14 T cell receptor beta chains listed below, sequenced in a study of blood T cell repertoires in COVID-19. The method was immunoSEQ multiplex PCR; TCRdb's version includes in-frame clones alone and lacks a portion of them. This sample carries more than 20,000 clones, approximately 88% of them seen once, and the ten largest clones take 22%. The sample was peripheral blood. The source of these receptors is a man older than 75 with active or convalescent COVID-19.

The CDR3 nucleotides read TGTGCCAGCACCGATCAGGGGGTAATCTCTGGAAACACCATATATTTT. The encoded protein is CASTDQGVISGNTIYF. V and J are TRBV28 and TRBJ1-3, with TRBD1 identical over 7 bases. The germline V gene encodes CDR1 MDHEN and CDR2 SYDVKM. J lost 0 bases, V lost 7 bases, and 9 bases had no gene match. This CDR3 is built from 16 residues. Complete variable domain (other parts from reference TRBV28 and TRBJ1-3): DVKVTQSSRYLVKRTGEKVFLECVQDMDHENMFWYRQDPGLGLRLIYFSYDVKMKEKGDIPEGYSVSREKKERFSLILESASTNQTSMYLCASTDQGVISGNTIYFGEGSWLTVV.

The V gene is TRBV15, the J gene TRBJ2-5; weak D call: TRBD2 (5 bases). Germline V gene data show CDR1 as LNHNV and CDR2 as YYDKDF (reference sequence). CDR3 length equals 14 residues. V gave up 0 bases and J gave up 4 bases, with 9 bases separating them. CDR3 loop: CATSRDDGVETQYF. The DNA for the CDR3 is TGTGCCACCAGCAGAGATGACGGGGTAGAGACCCAGTACTTC.

By share, this clone counts as medium-sized. V usage is TRBV7-9 and J usage is TRBJ2-7; 7 nucleotides agree with TRBD2. Germline CDR1 reads SEHNR; CDR2 reads FQNEAQ (reference sequence). This CDR3 has 11 residues. The junction had 0 bases not matched to a gene; V was cut back by 4 bases and J by 6 bases. CDR3 amino acids: CASSSSGEQYF. In DNA, the CDR3 is TGTGCCAGCAGCTCTAGCGGCGAGCAGTACTTC. The full variable domain, in which reference TRBV7-9 and TRBJ2-7 provide the parts outside the CDR3, is DTGVSQNPRHKITKRGQNVTFRCDPISEHNRLYWYRQTLGQGPEFLTYFQNEAQLEKSRLLSDRFSAERPKGSFSTLEIQRTEQGDSAMYLCASSSSGEQYFGPGTRLTVT.

V and J are TRBV4-3 and TRBJ2-5, with a weak D call TRBD1 (5 bases). The CDR3 totals 16 residues. From germline, CDR1 is LGHNA and CDR2 YSLEER. The V end was cut by 0 bases, the J end by 5 bases, with 16 bases between. The CDR3 bases are TGCGCCAGCAGCCAAGAGGGGCCAGGGCTGGTCGAGACCCAGTACTTC. Its translation is CASSQEGPGLVETQYF.

V is TRBV18 and J is TRBJ2-3, with TRBD2 identical over 8 bases. The J segment lost 1 base and the V segment lost 3 bases, leaving 3 bases of the junction unmatched. This CDR3 region has 15 residues. CDR1 and CDR2 (germline): KGHSH, LQKENI. The CDR3 is CASSPGGRRTDTQYF. In DNA form, the CDR3 reads TGTGCCAGCTCACCGGGCGGGAGGCGCACAGATACGCAGTATTTT.

This clone is large within its sample. This chain joins TRBV7-9 and TRBJ1-6, with D maybe TRBD1 (6 bases). The V end lost 1 base, the J end lost 3 bases, and 10 bases lay between the germline ends. The CDR3 sequence is 16 residues long. CDR1 is SEHNR and CDR2 is FQNEAQ in the germline V gene (reference sequence). CDR3 amino acids: CASSLGQGFYNSPLHF. DNA for the CDR3: TGTGCCAGCAGCTTAGGTCAGGGGTTCTATAATTCACCCCTCCACTTT.

The chain is built from TRBV3-1 (or the pseudogene TRBV3-2) and TRBJ2-1; 9 bases agree with TRBD2. V was pared by 1 base and J by 6 bases, with 1 base of the junction left unmatched. The CDR3 covers 14 residues. The V gene's germline CDR1 is LGHDT and CDR2 YNNKEL (reference sequence). The CDR3 sequence: CASSQVRGGNEQFF. The DNA for the CDR3 is TGTGCCAGCAGCCAAGTGCGGGGGGGCAATGAGCAGTTCTTC.

The chain carries TRBV4-2 and TRBJ2-7; 7 positions match TRBD2. V dropped 1 base and J dropped 3; count of bases not matched to a gene: 6. The CDR3 length is 15 residues. Germline assignment: CDR1 LGHNA and CDR2 YNFKEQ. In nucleotides, the CDR3 is TGTGCCAGCAGCCAAGTCCTAGCGGAGGTCTACGAGCAGTACTTC. Its protein is CASSQVLAEVYEQYF.

V usage is TRBV7-2 and J usage is TRBJ2-3; 9 bases are shared with TRBD2. J was trimmed by 0 bases and V by 1 base; bases with no gene match: 8. Germline V gene data show CDR1 as SGHTA and CDR2 as FQGNSA. The CDR3 is 18 amino acids. The CDR3 region has the DNA TGTGCCAGCAGCTTAGTTTGGCTAGCGGGGACTAGCACAGATACGCAGTATTTT. It encodes CASSLVWLAGTSTDTQYF. Filled out from reference TRBV7-2 and TRBJ2-3, the complete variable domain reads GAGVSQSPSNKVTEKGKDVELRCDPISGHTALYWYRQSLGQGLEFLIYFQGNSAPDKSGLPSDRFSAERTGGSVSTLTIQRTQQEDSAVYLCASSLVWLAGTSTDTQYFGPGTRLTVL.

J is TRBJ2-2 and V is TRBV2; perhaps TRBD1 as D (6 bases). Trimming left V 5 bases short and J 1 base short, with 11 bases between. CDR1 is SNHLY, CDR2 FYNNEI, per germline. This CDR3 has 15 residues. The DNA for the CDR3 is TGTGCCAGCAGTCATCCGGGACAGAACACCGGGGAGCTGTTTTTT. Protein sequence: CASSHPGQNTGELFF. The full variable domain, with the rest looked up from reference TRBV2 and TRBJ2-2, is EPEVTQTPSHQVTQMGQEVILRCVPISNHLYFYWYRQILGQKVEFLVSFYNNEISEKSEIFDDQFSVERPDGSNFTLKIRSTKLEDSAMYFCASSHPGQNTGELFFGEGSRLTVL.

The chain recombines TRBV3-1 (or the pseudogene TRBV3-2) with TRBJ2-5; D gene ambiguous. Between the trimmed V and J ends, which lost 6 bases and 5 bases, there was a span of 10 bases. CDR1 LGHDT and CDR2 YNNKEL come from the germline V gene (reference sequence). This CDR3 region has 12 residues. In nucleotides, the CDR3 is TGTGCCAGCAGGCGACTTAGGGAGACCCAGTACTTC. It yields the protein CASRRLRETQYF.

The V and J genes are TRBV18 and TRBJ1-1, with a weak D call TRBD1 (5 bases). The CDR3 spans 16 residues. Germline V gene data show CDR1 as KGHSH and CDR2 as LQKENI. Deletions cut 5 bases from V and 4 bases from J, with 20 bases between. For the CDR3, the DNA is TGTGCCAGCTCAGTCACTCTCGGGGGAGGCGGCACTGAAGCTTTCTTT. Translation: CASSVTLGGGGTEAFF.

The V and J genes are TRBV30 and TRBJ1-1, with TRBD1 identical over 7 bases. Trimming took 0 bases from V and 1 from J; bases not matched to a gene: 11. CDR3 size: 17 residues. CDR1 is GTSNPN and CDR2 is SVGIG in the germline V gene (reference sequence). The CDR3 region is CAWSVLTPGTANTEAFF. Here the CDR3 DNA reads TGTGCCTGGAGTGTACTTACTCCGGGGACAGCGAACACTGAAGCTTTCTTT.

The V gene is TRBV7-2, the J gene TRBJ1-2; D is perhaps TRBD1 (6 bases). The CDR3 totals 16 residues. V dropped 6 bases and J dropped 1 base, with 18 bases sitting between them. Germline CDR1 is SGHTA and CDR2 is FQGNSA. DNA for the CDR3: TGTGCCAGCAGAATCACGGGGGGGGGCGATAACTATGGCTACACCTTC. The encoded protein is CASRITGGGDNYGYTF.